Each of the 21 T cell receptor beta chains below was sequenced from the same sample in a study of blood T cell repertoires in COVID-19. Only in-frame clones appear in the TCRdb table, and some are missing; sequencing was by immunoSEQ multiplex PCR. Of about 180,000 clones listed, more than 80% are singletons. Sequenced sample: peripheral blood. Every receptor here comes from a human donor in a cohort sampled during active COVID-19.

The J gene is TRBJ2-5, the V gene TRBV6-1; D perhaps matches TRBD2 (6 bases). Germline CDR1 MNHNS, CDR2 SASEGT. Trimming left V 2 bases short and J 1 base short, with 14 bases between. The CDR3 totals 16 residues. For the CDR3, the DNA is TGTGCCAGCAGTGAACTAGGAGGGGCTCGCCAAGAGACCCAGTACTTC. This encodes CASSELGGARQETQYF.

This clone was observed a single time. The V and J genes are TRBV5-4 and TRBJ2-7; D might be TRBD1 (5 bases). The CDR3 runs to 14 residues. V lost 2 bases and J 1 base, leaving 10 bases between the germline ends. Germline values: CDR1 SGHNT, CDR2 YYREEE (reference sequence). The CDR3 region is CASSFETGSYEQYF. Written as DNA, the CDR3 is TGTGCCAGCAGCTTCGAAACAGGTTCCTACGAGCAGTACTTC.

The J gene is TRBJ2-7, the V gene TRBV13; 8 bases agree with TRBD1. This CDR3 spans 14 amino acids. Trimming cost V 5 bases and J 4 bases; bases outside gene matches: 7. Germline V gene data show CDR1 as PRHDT and CDR2 as FYEKMQ (reference sequence). CDR3 nucleotides: TGTGCCAGCAGCCCGCAGACAGGGGCGTACGAGCAGTACTTC. This translates into CASSPQTGAYEQYF.

The genes are TRBV29-1 and TRBJ2-7; 8 bases agree with TRBD1. V was clipped by 2 bases and J by 2 bases; unmatched bases: 2. The germline V gene has CDR1 SQVTM and CDR2 ANQGSEA. CDR3 length: 13 residues. CDR3 DNA: TGCAGCGTTGAAACAGGGGGTACCTACGAGCAGTACTTC. Protein sequence: CSVETGGTYEQYF.

V is TRBV3-1 (or the pseudogene TRBV3-2) and J is TRBJ2-7; TRBD2 matches at 11 bases. The V and J ends lost 5 bases and 3 bases, in that order; junction bases with no gene match: 6. The CDR3 has 15 amino acids. The germline CDR1 and CDR2 sequences are LGHDT and YNNKEL (reference sequence). The CDR3 DNA reads TGTGCCAGCAGCTTTACCGGGACTAGCGGCTACGAGCAGTACTTC. Translated: CASSFTGTSGYEQYF.

The rearrangement joins TRBV5-5 to TRBJ2-1, with D possibly being TRBD2 (5 bases). The CDR3 extends over 15 amino acids. Germline loops: CDR1 SGHKS, CDR2 YYEKEE (reference sequence). The germline V and J ends were trimmed by 3 bases and 1 base, with 11 bases remaining between them. The DNA for the CDR3 is TGTGCCAGCAGCTCGATCGGGGTGTCCTACAATGAGCAGTTCTTC. It encodes CASSSIGVSYNEQFF.

The chain employs TRBV5-3 and TRBJ1-5; 9 positions match TRBD1. TRBV5-3 is an ORF for which the function is uncertain. V lost 6 bases to trimming and J lost 3 bases; unmatched junction nucleotides: 13. The CDR3 runs 17 residues. The CDR3 spells CARTLGTGGWDNQPQHF. The CDR3, as DNA: TGTGCCAGAACCCTTGGAACAGGGGGCTGGGACAATCAGCCCCAGCATTTT.

This clone has just one count. This chain's CDR3 is CASSKTGYGNTIYF. CDR3 DNA: TGCGCCAGCAGCAAGACAGGTTATGGAAACACCATATATTTT. V usage is TRBV5-1 and J usage is TRBJ1-3; TRBD1 is a possible D gene (6 bases). The CDR3 runs to 14 residues. Germline-derived CDR1 and CDR2 are SGHRS and YFSETQ. Deletions cut 4 bases from V and 3 bases from J, with 11 bases between.

The CDR3 coding sequence is TGTGCCAGCAGTGAATGGGGACAGGGGGGAACTAATGAAAAACTGTTTTTT. Its protein is CASSEWGQGGTNEKLFF. The J gene is TRBJ1-4, the V gene TRBV6-1, with 11 bases that match TRBD1. The germline gives CDR1 MNHNS, CDR2 SASEGT. V was pared by 2 bases and J by 1 base, with 3 bases of the junction left unmatched. The CDR3 loop spans 17 amino acids.

The V gene is TRBV19, the J gene TRBJ2-7; the match to TRBD1 covers 8 bases. With V trimmed by 4 bases and J by 3 bases, 5 bases remained unmatched. This CDR3 has 14 residues. Germline lookup yields CDR1 LNHDA and CDR2 SQIVND (reference sequence). The CDR3 coding sequence is TGTGCCAGTAGTACGCCGGGACAGGACTACGAGCAGTACTTC. It codes for CASSTPGQDYEQYF.

The chain is built from TRBV7-6 and TRBJ2-3; a possible D gene is TRBD1 (5 bases). Germline CDR1 is SGHVS and CDR2 is FNYEAQ. Trimming pared 5 bases from V and 0 bases from J, leaving 12 bases between. The length of the CDR3 is 15 residues. CDR3 DNA: TGTGCCAGCAGCCCTTTTGGGGCAAGCACAGATACGCAGTATTTT. Protein: CASSPFGASTDTQYF.

V and J are TRBV18 and TRBJ2-7; the match to TRBD2 covers 12 bases. The CDR3 is 16 residues long. Looked up from germline, CDR1 is KGHSH and CDR2 is LQKENI. With V trimmed by 2 bases and J by 0 bases, 2 bases remained unmatched. The CDR3 spells CASSPGLAGSSYEQYF. CDR3 in DNA: TGTGCCAGCTCACCAGGACTAGCGGGGTCCTCCTACGAGCAGTACTTC. The complete variable domain, with remaining parts taken from reference TRBV18 and TRBJ2-7, reads NAGVMQNPRHLVRRRGQEARLRCSPMKGHSHVYWYRQLPEEGLKFMVYLQKENIIDESGMPKERFSAEFPKEGPSILRIQQVVRGDSAAYFCASSPGLAGSSYEQYFGPGTRLTVT.

A remark on this clone: The junction departs from germline at one end; a sequencing error may be responsible. The chain employs TRBV11-2 and TRBJ2-2; D gene uncertain. Germline CDR1 is SGHAT and CDR2 is FQNNGV. The CDR3 has 14 residues. CDR3 in DNA: TGTGCCAGCAGCTTAACTCTGAACCCCGGGGAGCTGTTTTTT. Amino acid sequence: CASSLTLNPGELFF.

The chain joins TRBV3-1 (or the pseudogene TRBV3-2) to TRBJ1-2; TRBD1 might be the D (6 bases). Germline V gene sequence: CDR1 LGHDT, CDR2 YNNKEL (reference sequence). The ends were cut back, 1 base at V and 0 bases at J, with 12 bases in the middle. CDR3 size: 16 residues. Written as DNA, the CDR3 is TGTGCCAGCAGCCAAGTCCTGGGGGCAGCTAACTATGGCTACACCTTC. Amino acids: CASSQVLGAANYGYTF.

This clone was recorded a few times. This chain links TRBV10-3 with TRBJ1-5; no firm D call. V lost 3 bases, J lost 3 bases, and 12 bases lay in between. This CDR3 contains 15 residues. CDR1 ENHRY and CDR2 SYGVKD come from the germline V gene. The CDR3 loop is CAISDYESSNQPQHF. In nucleotides, the CDR3 is TGTGCCATCAGTGACTATGAGTCGTCCAATCAGCCCCAGCATTTT.

The chain links TRBV18 to TRBJ1-2, with TRBD1 identical over 7 bases. V trimming: 2 bases; J trimming: 6 bases; junction bases outside the gene matches: 9. Looked up from germline, CDR1 is KGHSH and CDR2 is LQKENI. The CDR3 is 15 residues long. CDR3 in amino acids: CASSPGRGVMDGYTF. The CDR3 region has the DNA TGTGCCAGCTCACCAGGCAGGGGGGTAATGGATGGCTACACCTTC.

The rearrangement uses TRBV20-1 and TRBJ1-5, with 7 bases identical to TRBD1. V lost 3 bases, J lost 5 bases, and 4 bases stayed unmatched. CDR1 is DFQATT, CDR2 SNEGSKA, per germline (reference sequence). The CDR3 covers 13 residues. The CDR3 region is CSASRDSYQPQHF. The DNA of the CDR3 is TGCAGTGCTAGTCGGGACAGTTATCAGCCCCAGCATTTT.

The genes are TRBV19 and TRBJ2-1; 8 bases map to TRBD2. V was clipped by 8 bases and J by 5 bases; unmatched bases: 8. This CDR3 contains 14 residues. Germline CDR1 is LNHDA and CDR2 is SQIVND (reference sequence). CDR3 nucleotide sequence: TGTGCCAGTCGTAAGCGGGGGAATGACAATGAGCAGTTCTTC. Translating gives CASRKRGNDNEQFF.

The V call is TRBV7-8, the J call TRBJ1-3; the D gene is possibly TRBD1 (5 bases). In germline, CDR1 is SGHVS, CDR2 FQNEAQ. V dropped 4 bases and J dropped 0 bases, with 10 bases sitting between them. The CDR3 is made up of 15 amino acids. CDR3 sequence (DNA): TGTGCCAGCAGCTGGGGGGTAGGCTCTGGAAACACCATATATTTT. Translated, it gives CASSWGVGSGNTIYF.

The J gene is TRBJ2-7, the V gene TRBV27; 8 bases align to TRBD1. This CDR3 is 16 amino acids long. Losses at the gene ends were 0 bases for V and 2 bases for J; bases not matched to a gene: 6. The germline V gene encodes CDR1 MNHEY and CDR2 SMNVEV (reference sequence). CDR3 sequence: CASSLSPGTGPYEQYF. CDR3 in DNA: TGTGCCAGCAGTTTATCCCCCGGGACAGGCCCCTACGAGCAGTACTTC.

The rearrangement links TRBV6-5 to TRBJ1-5; the D gene is possibly TRBD1 (6 bases). The CDR3 is made up of 14 amino acids. The germline gives CDR1 MNHEY, CDR2 SVGAGI. V lost 7 bases to trimming and J lost 1 base, with 11 bases between them. CDR3 in amino acids: CASKGGRSNQPQHF. DNA of the CDR3: TGTGCCAGCAAAGGGGGTAGGAGCAATCAGCCCCAGCATTTT.